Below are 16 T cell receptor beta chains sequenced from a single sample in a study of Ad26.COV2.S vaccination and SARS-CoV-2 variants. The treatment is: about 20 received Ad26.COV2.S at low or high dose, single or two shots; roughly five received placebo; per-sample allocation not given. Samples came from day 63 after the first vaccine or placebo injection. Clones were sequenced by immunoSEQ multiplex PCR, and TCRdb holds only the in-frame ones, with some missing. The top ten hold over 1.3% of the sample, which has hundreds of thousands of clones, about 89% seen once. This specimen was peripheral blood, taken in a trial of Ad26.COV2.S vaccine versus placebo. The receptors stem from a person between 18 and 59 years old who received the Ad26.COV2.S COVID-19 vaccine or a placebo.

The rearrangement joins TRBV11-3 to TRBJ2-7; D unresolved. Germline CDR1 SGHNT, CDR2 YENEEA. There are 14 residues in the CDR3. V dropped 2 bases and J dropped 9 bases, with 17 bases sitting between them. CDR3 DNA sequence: TGTGCCAGCAGCTTATCCCTCGGTACAATGGTGCAGTACTTC. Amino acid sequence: CASSLSLGTMVQYF.

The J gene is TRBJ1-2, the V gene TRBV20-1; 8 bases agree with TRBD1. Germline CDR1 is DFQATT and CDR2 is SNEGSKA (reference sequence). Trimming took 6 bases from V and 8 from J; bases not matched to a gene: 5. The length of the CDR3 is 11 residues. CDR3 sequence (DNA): TGCAGTGCCCGGACAGGGTTGGGCTACACCTTC. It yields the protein CSARTGLGYTF.

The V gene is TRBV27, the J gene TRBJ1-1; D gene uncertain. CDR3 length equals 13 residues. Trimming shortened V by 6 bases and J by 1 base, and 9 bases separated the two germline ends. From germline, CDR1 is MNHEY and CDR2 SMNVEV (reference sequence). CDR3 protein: CASSRRENTEAFF. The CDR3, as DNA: TGTGCCAGCAGCCGAAGGGAGAACACTGAAGCTTTCTTT.

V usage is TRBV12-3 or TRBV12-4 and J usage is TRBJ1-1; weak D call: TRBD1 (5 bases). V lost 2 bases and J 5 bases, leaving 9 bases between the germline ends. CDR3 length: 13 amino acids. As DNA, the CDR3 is TGTGCCAGCAGTTTATGGGAGGGGACTGAAGCTTTCTTT. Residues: CASSLWEGTEAFF.

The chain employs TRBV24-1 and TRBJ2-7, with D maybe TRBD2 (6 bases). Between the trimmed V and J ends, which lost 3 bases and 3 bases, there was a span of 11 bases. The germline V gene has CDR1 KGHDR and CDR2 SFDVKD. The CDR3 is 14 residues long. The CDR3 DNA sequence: TGTGCCACCAGTGATCCCGGGACTGGCTACGAGCAGTACTTC. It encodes CATSDPGTGYEQYF.

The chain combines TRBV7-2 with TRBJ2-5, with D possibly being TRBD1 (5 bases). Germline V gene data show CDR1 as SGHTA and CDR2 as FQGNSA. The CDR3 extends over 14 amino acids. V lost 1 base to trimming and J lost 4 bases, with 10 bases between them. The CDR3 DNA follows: TGTGCCAGCAGCTTAGGTCTAGGGGCAGAGACCCAGTACTTC. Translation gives CASSLGLGAETQYF.

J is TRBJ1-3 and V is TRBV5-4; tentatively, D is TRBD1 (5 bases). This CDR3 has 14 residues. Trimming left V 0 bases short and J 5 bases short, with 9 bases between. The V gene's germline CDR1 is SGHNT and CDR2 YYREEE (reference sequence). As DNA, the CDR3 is TGTGCCAGCAGCTTGGTAGGGGAGCGAAACACCATATATTTT. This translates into CASSLVGERNTIYF.

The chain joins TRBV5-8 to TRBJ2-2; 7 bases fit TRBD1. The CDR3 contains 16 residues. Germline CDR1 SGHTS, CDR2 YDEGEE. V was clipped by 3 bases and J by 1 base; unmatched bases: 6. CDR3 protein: CASSSRTGGNTGELFF. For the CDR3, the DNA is TGTGCCAGCAGCTCGAGGACAGGAGGGAACACCGGGGAGCTGTTTTTT.

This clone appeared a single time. In DNA, the CDR3 is TGTGCCAGCAGCCAAGATCGGGGTCTTGGAGCTTTCTTT. This translates into CASSQDRGLGAFF. This chain connects TRBV4-2 to TRBJ1-1; D ambiguous. Trimming removed 0 bases from V and 10 bases from J, with 12 bases in between. The CDR3 length is 13 residues. Germline CDR1 and CDR2: LGHNA and YNFKEQ.

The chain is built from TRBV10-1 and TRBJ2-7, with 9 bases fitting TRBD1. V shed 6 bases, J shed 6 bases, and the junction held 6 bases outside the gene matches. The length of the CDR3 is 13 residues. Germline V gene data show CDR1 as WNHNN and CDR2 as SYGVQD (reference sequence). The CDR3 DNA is TGCGCCAGCAGCGCGGGACAGGGCGGCGAGCAGTACTTC. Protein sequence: CASSAGQGGEQYF.

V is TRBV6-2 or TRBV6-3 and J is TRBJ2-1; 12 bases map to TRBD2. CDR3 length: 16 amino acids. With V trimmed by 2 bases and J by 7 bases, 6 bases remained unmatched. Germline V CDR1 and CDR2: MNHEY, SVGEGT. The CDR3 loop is CASSYGLAGGRNEQFF. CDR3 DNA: TGTGCCAGCAGTTACGGGCTAGCGGGGGGGCGTAATGAGCAGTTCTTC.

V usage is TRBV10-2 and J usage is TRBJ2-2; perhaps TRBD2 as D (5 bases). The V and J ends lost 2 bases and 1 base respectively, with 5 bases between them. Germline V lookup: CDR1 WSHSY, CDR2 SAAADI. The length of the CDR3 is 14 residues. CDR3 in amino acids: CASSERGNTGELFF. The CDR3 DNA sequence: TGCGCCAGCAGTGAGCGGGGGAACACCGGGGAGCTGTTTTTT.

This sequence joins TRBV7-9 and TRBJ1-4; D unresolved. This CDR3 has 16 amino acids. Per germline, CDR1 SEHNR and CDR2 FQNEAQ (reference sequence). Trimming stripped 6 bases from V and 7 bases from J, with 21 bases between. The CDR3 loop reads CASSPATYPASEKLFF. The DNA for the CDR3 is TGTGCCAGCAGTCCAGCCACGTACCCAGCGTCTGAAAAACTGTTTTTT.

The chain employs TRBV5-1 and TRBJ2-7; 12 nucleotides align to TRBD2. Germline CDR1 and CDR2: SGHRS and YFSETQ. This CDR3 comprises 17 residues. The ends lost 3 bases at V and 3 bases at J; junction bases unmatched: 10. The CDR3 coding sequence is TGCGCCAGCAGCTCCCTAGCGGGAGGGCTCAGTATCTACGAGCAGTACTTC. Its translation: CASSSLAGGLSIYEQYF. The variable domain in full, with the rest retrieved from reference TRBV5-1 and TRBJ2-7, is KAGVTQTPRYLIKTRGQQVTLSCSPISGHRSVSWYQQTPGQGLQFLFEYFSETQRNKGNFPGRFSGRQFSNSRSEMNVSTLELGDSALYLCASSSLAGGLSIYEQYFGPGTRLTVT.

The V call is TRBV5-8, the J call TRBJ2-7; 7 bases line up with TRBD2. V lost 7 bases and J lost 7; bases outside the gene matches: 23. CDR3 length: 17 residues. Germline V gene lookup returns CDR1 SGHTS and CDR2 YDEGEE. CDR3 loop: CASPLLRPILATKEQYF. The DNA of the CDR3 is TGTGCCAGCCCACTACTCCGCCCAATACTAGCGACCAAAGAGCAGTACTTC.

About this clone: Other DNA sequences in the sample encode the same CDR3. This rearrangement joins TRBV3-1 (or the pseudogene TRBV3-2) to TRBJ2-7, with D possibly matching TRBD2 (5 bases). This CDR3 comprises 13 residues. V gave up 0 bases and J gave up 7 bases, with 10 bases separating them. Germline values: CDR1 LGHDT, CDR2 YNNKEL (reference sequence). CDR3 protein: CASSQDRTGEQYF. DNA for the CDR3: TGTGCCAGCAGCCAAGATCGGACTGGAGAGCAGTACTTC.